This TCR beta chain was captured in a study of blood T cell repertoires in COVID-19 (TCRdb year 2020). The study in broad terms: Samples from collaborators originated in the United States, Italy and Spain and spanned both the acute and convalescent phases of COVID-19. The prospective study material was composed of cDNA or gDNA derived from T cells, B-cell-depleted T cells, or PBMCs. The dataset comprised deeply sampled blood TCRbeta repertoires from subjects exposed to, actively infected with, or recovered from COVID-19. The repertoires were released in a freely available public database meant as a resource for research on the immune response to SARS-CoV-2. The samples were drawn from the first 160 participants of the ongoing ImmuneRACE study and from more than 1,000 subjects provided by 6 global collaborators. The sample metadata nearly always contained a de-identified subject ID, COVID-19 status, age in years and sex. Where available, HLA class I and class II types were taken from metadata supplied by the sample provider and were not determined by assay-based typing. On the study overall, not on this receptor specifically: Clinical and demographic metadata were provided uncurated, with the amount varying by source and participant.

The collaborating institutions used their own protocols to collect whole blood in K2EDTA tubes. Collaborator samples were shipped for TCRbeta analysis as frozen whole blood, isolated PBMCs, or DNA extracted from either sample type. The immunoSEQ Assay, a bias-controlled multiplex PCR, was used to amplify TCRbeta CDR3 regions from genomic DNA. The original pipeline was this. The number of nucleated cells in each sample was estimated from the amplification of reference gene primers within the assay. To quantify the absolute abundance of each unique TCRbeta CDR3 rearrangement, sequence reads were collapsed and filtered. For each sample, productive Simpson clonality was calculated as the square root of Simpson's diversity index over productive rearrangements. This immuneACCESS table, as held by TCRdb, lists in-frame sequences with V and J called but not all clones. Of the missing ones, under half trace to an unresolved V gene in checked studies; the others have no known cause. V and J calls and clone size follow that table, whereas D and trimming were derived from the DNA. The sample profile shows some 120,000 clones; about nine tenths of them were found once. 1.5% to 2% of the sample is held by the ten biggest clonotypes.

Notes on this clone: Its antigen is currently not known. No base quality information exists; no much larger clone differs at one position.

From cysteine to phenylalanine, the CDR3 is 15 amino acids long. Only the CDR3 DNA is retained, 45 bases long and in frame from the first base. CDR1 and CDR2 are read off the germline V gene (reference sequence) as SEHNR and FQNEAQ. Between the V and J ends, shortened by 5 bases and 5 bases respectively, the junction contains 19 bases. The receptor was isolated from a human donor with active COVID-19. The donor label of this sample is uncertain. Specimen: peripheral blood. The chain uses TRBV7-9 and TRBJ2-7; confidence is insufficient to name the D gene. The CDR3 protein: CASSRLEQRSNEQYF. The DNA is TGTGCCAGCAGCCGGTTGGAGCAGCGAAGCAACGAGCAGTACTTC.